The 28 T cell receptor beta chains given below trace back to one sample, sequenced in a study of OX40 agonist ivuxolimab in advanced cancers. Sequenced by immunoSEQ multiplex PCR; TCRdb stores in-frame clones only, minus some. This table holds about 93,000 clones, about 91% found once. This specimen consisted of CD4+ or CD8+ T cells sorted from blood, obtained in a trial of the OX40 agonist ivuxolimab. These receptors were collected from an adult with an advanced solid tumor such as melanoma, head and neck, liver or kidney cancer.

The rearrangement uses TRBV5-4 and TRBJ2-1; unclear D gene. CDR1 and CDR2 from the germline V gene are SGHNT and YYREEE (reference sequence). V was trimmed by 4 bases and J by 1 base, leaving 9 bases between them. This CDR3 is built from 14 residues. DNA of the CDR3: TGTGCCAGCAGCCCTCGATCTTCCTACAATGAGCAGTTCTTC. It yields the protein CASSPRSSYNEQFF. Complete variable domain (other parts from reference TRBV5-4 and TRBJ2-1): ETGVTQSPTHLIKTRGQQVTLRCSSQSGHNTVSWYQQALGQGPQFIFQYYREEENGRGNFPPRFSGLQFPNYSSELNVNALELDDSALYLCASSPRSSYNEQFFGPGTRLTVL.

This clone was seen once. The V and J genes are TRBV11-1 and TRBJ2-5; 7 nucleotides agree with TRBD1. This CDR3 has 15 residues. CDR1 SGHAT and CDR2 FQDESV come from the germline V gene (reference sequence). V shed 5 bases and J 1 base; nucleotides not matched to a gene: 7. CDR3 sequence: CASSRRQGIQETQYF. The CDR3 coding sequence is TGTGCCAGCAGCCGAAGACAGGGAATCCAAGAGACCCAGTACTTC.

Only one count was recorded for this clone. The V call is TRBV6-6, the J call TRBJ1-3; 9 bases match TRBD1. J was trimmed by 0 bases and V by 4 bases; bases with no gene match: 4. Germline CDR1 is MNHNY and CDR2 is SVGAGI (reference sequence). This CDR3 contains 16 residues. CDR3 DNA: TGTGCCAGCAGTTTACAGGGGGCGAGCTCTGGAAACACCATATATTTT. Amino acids: CASSLQGASSGNTIYF.

V is TRBV7-9 and J is TRBJ1-5; D remains ambiguous. Deletions cut 1 base from V and 9 bases from J, with 7 bases between. The V gene's germline CDR1 is SEHNR and CDR2 FQNEAQ (reference sequence). This CDR3 comprises 12 residues. CDR3 sequence: CASSLGDGPQHF. DNA of the CDR3: TGTGCCAGCAGCTTAGGTGATGGGCCCCAGCATTTT.

The V call is TRBV5-4, the J call TRBJ1-6, with D uncertain. Germline CDR1 reads SGHNT; CDR2 reads YYREEE (reference sequence). Deletions cut 4 bases from V and 9 bases from J, with 14 bases between. CDR3 size: 14 residues. The CDR3 region is CASSPRAELSPLHF. CDR3 DNA: TGTGCCAGCAGCCCCCGTGCGGAGCTTTCACCCCTCCACTTT.

This clone was seen only once. The chain uses TRBV6-5 and TRBJ2-7, with a weak D call TRBD1 (6 bases). The germline V and J ends were trimmed by 4 bases and 3 bases, with 16 bases remaining between them. This CDR3 region has 15 residues. Per the germline V gene, CDR1 is MNHEY and CDR2 is SVGAGI. Written as DNA, the CDR3 is TGTGCCAGCAGTTTTACCGCAGGGGTAGGCTACGAGCAGTACTTC. Translation gives CASSFTAGVGYEQYF.

This chain links TRBV9 with TRBJ2-7, with TRBD1 identical over 9 bases. The V gene's germline CDR1 is SGDLS and CDR2 YYNGEE. With V trimmed by 4 bases and J by 2 bases, 7 bases remained unmatched. The CDR3 runs to 15 residues. The CDR3 nucleotides read TGTGCCAGCAGCTCCCGGACAGGGGAGGCCTACGAGCAGTACTTC. It encodes CASSSRTGEAYEQYF.

This chain uses TRBV5-6 with TRBJ1-4; the D gene is possibly TRBD1 (6 bases). Germline V gene sequence: CDR1 SGHDT, CDR2 YYEEEE. The ends were cut back, 0 bases at V and 6 bases at J, with 21 bases in the middle. CDR3 size: 18 residues. The CDR3 coding sequence is TGTGCCAGCAGCTTGGCGGGGGGCCTTGGAGAAAGTTATGAAAAACTGTTTTTT. Its translation is CASSLAGGLGESYEKLFF.

The rearrangement uses TRBV9 and TRBJ2-3; D gene unclear. Germline assignment: CDR1 SGDLS and CDR2 YYNGEE. V was shortened by 0 bases and J by 3 bases, with 8 bases between the two germline ends. CDR3 length: 14 amino acids. The CDR3 DNA sequence: TGTGCCAGCAGCGTAGTGGCCCGAACAGATACGCAGTATTTT. Translated, it gives CASSVVARTDTQYF.

The V call is TRBV12-5, the J call TRBJ2-2, with 11 bases identical to TRBD2. Trimming removed 6 bases from V and 0 bases from J; junction bases left unmatched: 18. Germline lookup yields CDR1 LGHNT and CDR2 FRNRAP. The CDR3 totals 21 residues. The CDR3 DNA is TGTGCTAGTGGCTTCTCACCCGGGGGGATTAGCGGGAGGGCGAACACCGGGGAGCTGTTTTTT. Encoded protein: CASGFSPGGISGRANTGELFF.

V usage is TRBV6-6 and J usage is TRBJ2-5, with 7 bases identical to TRBD2. The germline CDR1 and CDR2 sequences are MNHNY and SVGAGI (reference sequence). V dropped 0 bases and J dropped 4; count of bases not matched to a gene: 2. This CDR3 spans 14 amino acids. DNA of the CDR3: TGTGCCAGCAGTTACTCAGGCGGGGGAGAGACCCAGTACTTC. Translating gives CASSYSGGGETQYF.

The gene calls are TRBV7-6 and TRBJ2-7; possibly TRBD2 for D (6 bases). V was pared by 4 bases and J by 0 bases, with 13 bases between. The length of the CDR3 is 15 residues. Germline lookup yields CDR1 SGHVS and CDR2 FNYEAQ. The CDR3 sequence is CASSSEAGSSYEQYF. As DNA, the CDR3 is TGTGCCAGCAGCTCTGAGGCGGGGAGCTCCTACGAGCAGTACTTC. The entire variable domain, with the rest obtained from reference TRBV7-6 and TRBJ2-7, is as follows: GAGVSQSPRYKVTKRGQDVALRCDPISGHVSLYWYRQALGQGPEFLTYFNYEAQQDKSGLPNDRFSAERPEGSISTLTIQRTEQRDSAMYRCASSSEAGSSYEQYFGPGTRLTVT.

This rearrangement joins TRBV6-1 to TRBJ2-1; D possibly matches TRBD1 or TRBD2 (5 bases each). Deletions cut 7 bases from V and 8 bases from J, with 21 bases between. This CDR3 region has 15 residues. In germline, CDR1 is MNHNS, CDR2 SASEGT. This CDR3 reads CASNGGQGPWDEQFF. The CDR3 nucleotides read TGTGCCAGCAACGGCGGGCAGGGCCCTTGGGATGAGCAGTTCTTC.

This sequence joins TRBV27 and TRBJ2-7; TRBD2 matches at 13 bases. V lost 3 bases to trimming and J lost 0 bases; unmatched junction nucleotides: 5. The CDR3 extends over 17 amino acids. CDR1 and CDR2 (germline): MNHEY, SMNVEV (reference sequence). CDR3 in amino acids: CASSFRTSGSFSYEQYF. CDR3 bases: TGTGCCAGCAGTTTTCGGACTAGCGGGAGCTTCTCCTACGAGCAGTACTTC.

The chain is built from TRBV23-1 and TRBJ1-1; no clear D gene. TRBV23-1 is assigned to the ORF class and has an uncertain function. This CDR3 is built from 15 residues. The ends were cut back, 3 bases at V and 5 bases at J, with 16 bases in the middle. The CDR3 DNA is TGCGCCAGCAGTCATTCCCGCCGGGCCCAAACTGAAGCTTTCTTT. Translation gives CASSHSRRAQTEAFF.

The CDR3 protein is CASTLEGLEYEQYF. CDR3 DNA: TGTGCCAGCACCCTAGAGGGGCTAGAGTACGAGCAGTACTTC. The genes are TRBV11-3 and TRBJ2-7, with D perhaps assigned TRBD1 or TRBD2 (5 bases each). CDR1 SGHNT and CDR2 YENEEA come from the germline V gene. The CDR3 sequence is 14 residues long. Trimming stripped 7 bases from V and 4 bases from J, with 17 bases between.

The rearrangement joins TRBV5-1 to TRBJ2-1; weak D call: TRBD2 (6 bases). Trimming removed 0 bases from V and 6 bases from J, with 10 bases in between. CDR3 length: 14 residues. From germline, CDR1 is SGHRS and CDR2 YFSETQ. CDR3 residues: CASSLGGTPNEQFF. The CDR3 DNA sequence: TGCGCCAGCAGCTTGGGCGGGACTCCCAATGAGCAGTTCTTC. The full variable domain, completed using reference TRBV5-1 and TRBJ2-1, is KAGVTQTPRYLIKTRGQQVTLSCSPISGHRSVSWYQQTPGQGLQFLFEYFSETQRNKGNFPGRFSGRQFSNSRSEMNVSTLELGDSALYLCASSLGGTPNEQFFGPGTRLTVL.

The gene calls are TRBV9 and TRBJ2-1, with TRBD2 as a possible D gene (5 bases). V was clipped by 3 bases and J by 0 bases, with 10 bases between them. The CDR3 covers 15 residues. Germline V gene data show CDR1 as SGDLS and CDR2 as YYNGEE. As DNA, the CDR3 is TGTGCCAGCAGCGAGGGAGCTAGCTCCTACAATGAGCAGTTCTTC. It translates to CASSEGASSYNEQFF.

The V gene is TRBV6-5, the J gene TRBJ2-7; TRBD2 aligns across 10 bases. Unmatched junction bases numbered 3, after V lost 6 bases and J lost 1 base. The germline CDR1 and CDR2 sequences are MNHEY and SVGAGI. The CDR3 sequence is 14 residues long. The CDR3: CASRLAGVSYEQYF. The DNA for the CDR3 is TGTGCCAGCAGGCTAGCGGGAGTGTCCTACGAGCAGTACTTC.

This sequence joins TRBV29-1 and TRBJ1-1; the D is unclear. CDR3 length: 11 residues. Germline CDR1 reads SQVTM; CDR2 reads ANQGSEA. V lost 4 bases, J lost 1 base, and 4 bases lay in between. The CDR3 DNA reads as TGCAGCGTTGGGGCGAACACTGAAGCTTTCTTT. Translated, it gives CSVGANTEAFF.

Concerning this clone: Within the sample, other DNA sequences also encode this same CDR3. The chain employs TRBV18 and TRBJ2-5, with 7 bases identical to TRBD1. Per germline, CDR1 KGHSH and CDR2 LQKENI. Trimming cost V 4 bases and J 5 bases; bases outside gene matches: 7. CDR3 length: 14 residues. CDR3 protein: CASSLNRGRETQYF. In DNA form, the CDR3 reads TGTGCCAGCTCACTCAACAGGGGACGGGAGACCCAGTACTTC.

The chain uses TRBV18 and TRBJ2-7, with 7 nucleotides matching TRBD1. This CDR3 region has 13 residues. Trimming cost V 4 bases and J 3 bases; bases outside gene matches: 3. Germline assignment: CDR1 KGHSH and CDR2 LQKENI. CDR3 residues: CASSQGQSYEQYF. In DNA, the CDR3 is TGTGCCAGCTCACAGGGACAGAGCTACGAGCAGTACTTC.

V is TRBV20-1 and J is TRBJ2-1; TRBD1 or TRBD2 may be the D gene (5 bases each). CDR1 DFQATT and CDR2 SNEGSKA come from the germline V gene (reference sequence). The CDR3 has 11 amino acids. V lost 6 bases to trimming and J lost 10 bases, with 13 bases between them. CDR3 loop: CSANKRDEQFF. The CDR3 DNA sequence: TGCAGTGCCAACAAGAGGGACGAGCAGTTCTTC.

The chain couples TRBV5-6 to TRBJ2-2; D is unresolved. CDR1 is SGHDT, CDR2 YYEEEE, per germline. The length of the CDR3 is 16 residues. V was pared by 2 bases and J by 5 bases, with 16 bases between. The CDR3 DNA sequence: TGTGCCAGCAGCTTCGATGTAGGCCCGGTGACCGGGGAGCTGTTTTTT. Protein sequence: CASSFDVGPVTGELFF. Based on the CDR3 plus reference TRBV5-6 and TRBJ2-2, the full variable domain is DAGVTQSPTHLIKTRGQQVTLRCSPKSGHDTVSWYQQALGQGPQFIFQYYEEEERQRGNFPDRFSGHQFPNYSSELNVNALLLGDSALYLCASSFDVGPVTGELFFGEGSRLTVL.

This clone was seen just once. The chain links TRBV6-5 to TRBJ2-5; D unresolved. The V and J ends lost 0 bases and 3 bases respectively, with 5 bases between them. This CDR3 comprises 13 residues. Germline CDR1 MNHEY, CDR2 SVGAGI. CDR3 amino acids: CASSYSQKETQYF. CDR3 nucleotides: TGTGCCAGCAGTTACTCACAGAAAGAGACCCAGTACTTC.

The count of this clone is one. The chain has TRBV5-6 and TRBJ2-1, with D hard to call. CDR3 length: 14 amino acids. The V end lost 0 bases, the J end lost 4 bases, and 8 bases lay between the germline ends. CDR1 is SGHDT, CDR2 YYEEEE, per germline. CDR3 coding DNA: TGTGCCAGCAGCTTGGGCCAGAGATACAATGAGCAGTTCTTC. The encoded protein is CASSLGQRYNEQFF.

The chain uses TRBV19 and TRBJ1-5; the D is unclear. The V end was cut by 5 bases, the J end by 3 bases, with 8 bases between. In germline, CDR1 is LNHDA, CDR2 SQIVND (reference sequence). This CDR3 is 13 amino acids long. The CDR3 DNA reads as TGTGCCAGTAGTGATGGGTACAATCAGCCCCAGCATTTT. Its translation is CASSDGYNQPQHF. Variable domain in full (rest from reference TRBV19 and TRBJ1-5): DGGITQSPKYLFRKEGQNVTLSCEQNLNHDAMYWYRQDPGQGLRLIYYSQIVNDFQKGDIAEGYSVSREKKESFPLTVTSAQKNPTAFYLCASSDGYNQPQHFGDGTRLSIL.

The V and J genes are TRBV14 and TRBJ1-2; no firm D call. Trimming pared 4 bases from V and 7 bases from J, leaving 16 bases between. The CDR3 sequence is 14 residues long. The germline V gene encodes CDR1 SGHDN and CDR2 FVKESK. The chain's CDR3 is CASSLSSLLVGYTF. The CDR3 coding sequence is TGTGCCAGCAGCCTCTCCAGCCTCCTGGTTGGCTACACCTTC.